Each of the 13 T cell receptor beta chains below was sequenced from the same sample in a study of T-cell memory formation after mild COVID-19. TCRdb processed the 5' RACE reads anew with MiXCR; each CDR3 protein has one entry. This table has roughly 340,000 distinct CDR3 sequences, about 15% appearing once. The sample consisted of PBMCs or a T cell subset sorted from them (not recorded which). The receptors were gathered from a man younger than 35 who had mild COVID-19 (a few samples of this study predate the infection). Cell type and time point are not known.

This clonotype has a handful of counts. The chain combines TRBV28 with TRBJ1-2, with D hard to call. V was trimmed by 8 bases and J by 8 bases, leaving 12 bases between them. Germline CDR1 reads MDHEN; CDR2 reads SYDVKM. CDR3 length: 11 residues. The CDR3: CASHGGSGYTF. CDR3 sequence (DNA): TGTGCCAGCCATGGAGGGTCAGGCTACACCTTC.

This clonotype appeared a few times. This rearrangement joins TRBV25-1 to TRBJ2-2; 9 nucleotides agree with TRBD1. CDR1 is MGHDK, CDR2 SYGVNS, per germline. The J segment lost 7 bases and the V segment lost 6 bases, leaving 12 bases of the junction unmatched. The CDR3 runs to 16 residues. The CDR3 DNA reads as TGTGCCAGCAGACCCCCCGGGACAGGGCCGGGCGGGGAGCTGTTTTTT. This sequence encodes CASRPPGTGPGGELFF.

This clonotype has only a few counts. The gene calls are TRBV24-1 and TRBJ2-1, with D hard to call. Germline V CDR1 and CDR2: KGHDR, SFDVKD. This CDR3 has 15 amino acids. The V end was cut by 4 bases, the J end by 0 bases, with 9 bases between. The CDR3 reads CATSDGSYSYNEQFF. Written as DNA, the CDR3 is TGTGCCACCAGTGACGGCAGCTACTCCTACAATGAGCAGTTCTTC.

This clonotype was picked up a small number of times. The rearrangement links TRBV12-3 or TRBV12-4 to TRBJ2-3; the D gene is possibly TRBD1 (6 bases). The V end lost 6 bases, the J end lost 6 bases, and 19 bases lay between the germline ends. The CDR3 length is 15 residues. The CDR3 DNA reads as TGTGCCAGCAGACGGACAGAAACGATGGGGGATACGCAGTATTTT. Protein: CASRRTETMGDTQYF.

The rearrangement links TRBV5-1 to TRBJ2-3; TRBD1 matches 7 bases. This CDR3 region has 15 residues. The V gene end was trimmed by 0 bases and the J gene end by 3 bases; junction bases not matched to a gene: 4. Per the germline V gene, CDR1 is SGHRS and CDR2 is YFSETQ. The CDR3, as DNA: TGCGCCAGCAGCTTGGCAGACAGGGCAACAGATACGCAGTATTTT. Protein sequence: CASSLADRATDTQYF.

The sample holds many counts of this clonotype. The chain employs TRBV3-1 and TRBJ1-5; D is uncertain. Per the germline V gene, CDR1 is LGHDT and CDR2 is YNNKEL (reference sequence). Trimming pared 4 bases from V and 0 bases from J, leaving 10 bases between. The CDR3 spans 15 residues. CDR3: CASSPGVNSNQPQHF. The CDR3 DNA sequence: TGTGCCAGCAGCCCGGGAGTGAATAGCAATCAGCCCCAGCATTTT.

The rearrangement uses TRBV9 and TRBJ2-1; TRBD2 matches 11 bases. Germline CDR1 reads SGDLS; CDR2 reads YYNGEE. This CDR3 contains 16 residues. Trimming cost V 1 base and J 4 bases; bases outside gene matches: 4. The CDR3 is CASSVLLAGGYNEQFF. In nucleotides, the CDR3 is TGTGCCAGCAGCGTACTCCTAGCGGGGGGTTACAATGAGCAGTTCTTC.

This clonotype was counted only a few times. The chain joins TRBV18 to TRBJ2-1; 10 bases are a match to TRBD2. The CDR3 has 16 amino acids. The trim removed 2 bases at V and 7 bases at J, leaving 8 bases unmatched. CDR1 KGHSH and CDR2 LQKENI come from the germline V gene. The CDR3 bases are TGTGCCAGCTCACCATGGAAAGCGGGGGGGCGGAATGAGCAGTTCTTC. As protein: CASSPWKAGGRNEQFF.

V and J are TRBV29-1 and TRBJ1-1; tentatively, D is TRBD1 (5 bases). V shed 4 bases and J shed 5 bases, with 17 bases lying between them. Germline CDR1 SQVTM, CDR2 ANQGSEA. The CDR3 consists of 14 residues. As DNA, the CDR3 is TGCAGCGTTGGTTTAGGGGTTACCGAGACTGAAGCTTTCTTT. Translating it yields CSVGLGVTETEAFF.

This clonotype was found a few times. The DNA for the CDR3 is TGTGCCAGCTCGAAGACTAGCGGGGGCTACGAGCAGTACGTC. It specifies CASSKTSGGYEQYV. The chain has TRBV18 and TRBJ2-7, with 12 nucleotides matching TRBD2. The CDR3 has 14 residues. Unmatched junction bases numbered 3, after V lost 6 bases and J lost 3 bases. Germline values: CDR1 KGHSH, CDR2 LQKENI.

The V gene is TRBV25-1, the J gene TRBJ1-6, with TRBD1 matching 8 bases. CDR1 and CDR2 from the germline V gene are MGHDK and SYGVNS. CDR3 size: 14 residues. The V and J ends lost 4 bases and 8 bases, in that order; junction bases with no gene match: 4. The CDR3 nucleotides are TGTGCCAGCAGTGTCGGGACAGGCTATTCACCCCTCCACTTT. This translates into CASSVGTGYSPLHF. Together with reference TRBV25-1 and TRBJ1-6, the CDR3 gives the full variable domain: EADIYQTPRYLVIGTGKKITLECSQTMGHDKMYWYQQDPGMELHLIHYSYGVNSTEKGDLSSESTVSRIRTEHFPLTLESARPSHTSQYLCASSVGTGYSPLHFGNGTRLTVT.

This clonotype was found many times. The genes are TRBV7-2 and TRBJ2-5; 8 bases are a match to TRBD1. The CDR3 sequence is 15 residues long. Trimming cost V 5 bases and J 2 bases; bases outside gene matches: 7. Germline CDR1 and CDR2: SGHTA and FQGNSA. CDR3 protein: CASSGQGLSQETQYF. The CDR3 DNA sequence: TGTGCCAGCAGCGGACAGGGATTGTCACAAGAGACCCAGTACTTC. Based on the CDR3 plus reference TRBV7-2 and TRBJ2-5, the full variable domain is GAGVSQSPSNKVTEKGKDVELRCDPISGHTALYWYRQSLGQGLEFLIYFQGNSAPDKSGLPSDRFSAERTGGSVSTLTIQRTQQEDSAVYLCASSGQGLSQETQYFGPGTRLLVL.

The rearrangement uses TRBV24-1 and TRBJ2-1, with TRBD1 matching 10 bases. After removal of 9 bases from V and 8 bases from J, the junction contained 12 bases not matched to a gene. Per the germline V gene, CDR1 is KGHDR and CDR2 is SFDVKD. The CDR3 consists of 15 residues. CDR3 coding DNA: TGTGCCACCGAACCGGGACAGGGGATTCTTGATGAGCAGTTCTTC. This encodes CATEPGQGILDEQFF.